The source of this T cell receptor beta chain is a study of blood T cell repertoires in COVID-19. V was clipped by 3 bases and J by 3 bases, with 10 bases between them. Germline assignment: CDR1 LNHDA and CDR2 SQIVND (reference sequence). The CDR3 is 14 residues long. As handled by the study authors: Scientists estimated how many nucleated cells there were by amplifying reference gene primers. TCRdb keeps only in-frame clones here, not all; method: immunoSEQ multiplex PCR. V and J calls plus clone size are reproduced from that table; the DNA served to infer D and trimming. Of about 55,000 clones listed, 75% to 90% are singletons.

The source of this sequence is a human donor in a cohort sampled during active COVID-19. Source material: peripheral blood. The rearrangement joins TRBV19 to TRBJ2-3; perhaps TRBD2 as D (5 bases). The DNA for the CDR3 is TGTGCCAGTAGTATGGGCCGGGGTACAGATACGCAGTATTTT. It specifies CASSMGRGTDTQYF.